Described below is a single T cell receptor beta chain sequence and its context. The antigen remains unidentified. This record comes from a study of Ad26.COV2.S vaccination and SARS-CoV-2 variants. Across the whole study: Participants got Ad26.COV2.S intramuscularly, once or twice 56 days apart. Study observations and caveats: Vaccine recipients had higher spike-specific TCR breadth than placebo recipients. The analyses of TCR breadth and depth may have understated the size of total T cell responses.

Treatment indicated: around 19 received Ad26.COV2.S at low or high dose, single or two shots; about 5 received placebo; per-sample allocation not given. Sample collection was performed on day 63 after the first vaccine or placebo injection. Built on an Ad26 vector, the vaccine expressed Wuhan-strain SARS-CoV-2 spike. Profiled with immunoSEQ multiplex PCR; TCRdb holds only in-frame clones, not every one. The data contain some 640,000 clones, 89% of them seen just once; the ten biggest clones take up roughly 1.5%. Trimming removed 1 base from V and 2 bases from J, with 10 bases in between. Per germline, CDR1 ENHRY and CDR2 SYGVKD. This CDR3 has 15 residues.

This receptor was identified in a person between 18 and 65 years old who received the Ad26.COV2.S COVID-19 vaccine or a placebo. This specimen was peripheral blood, taken in a trial of Ad26.COV2.S vaccine versus placebo. The J gene is TRBJ2-3, the V gene TRBV10-3; perhaps TRBD1 as D (5 bases). CDR3 region: CAISEYRTATDTQYF. In DNA, the CDR3 is TGTGCCATCAGTGAGTACAGGACCGCCACAGATACGCAGTATTTT.